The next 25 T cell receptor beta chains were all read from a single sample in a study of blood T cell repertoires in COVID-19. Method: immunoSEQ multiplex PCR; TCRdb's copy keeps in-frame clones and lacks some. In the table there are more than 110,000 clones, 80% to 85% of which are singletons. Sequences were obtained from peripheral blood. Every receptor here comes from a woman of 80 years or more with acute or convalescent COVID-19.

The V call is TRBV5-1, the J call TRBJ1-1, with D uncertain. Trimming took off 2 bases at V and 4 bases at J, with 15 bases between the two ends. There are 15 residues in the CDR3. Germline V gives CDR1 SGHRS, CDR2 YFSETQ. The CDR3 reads CASSFSPAGGTEAFF. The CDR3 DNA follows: TGCGCCAGCAGCTTTAGCCCCGCGGGTGGCACTGAAGCTTTCTTT.

This chain's CDR3 is CASIHTAGYEQYF. The CDR3 nucleotides read TGTGCCAGCATCCACACGGCGGGATACGAGCAGTACTTC. The V call is TRBV7-9, the J call TRBJ2-7, with D tentatively TRBD2 (6 bases). Trimming removed 7 bases from V and 4 bases from J, with 14 bases in between. The germline gives CDR1 SEHNR, CDR2 FQNEAQ (reference sequence). The length of the CDR3 is 13 residues.

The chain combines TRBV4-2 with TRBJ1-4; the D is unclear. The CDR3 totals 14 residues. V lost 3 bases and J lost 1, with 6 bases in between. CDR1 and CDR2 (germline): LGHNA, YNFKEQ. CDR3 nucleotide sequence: TGTGCCAGCAGCCAGAGACTAACTAATGAAAAACTGTTTTTT. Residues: CASSQRLTNEKLFF.

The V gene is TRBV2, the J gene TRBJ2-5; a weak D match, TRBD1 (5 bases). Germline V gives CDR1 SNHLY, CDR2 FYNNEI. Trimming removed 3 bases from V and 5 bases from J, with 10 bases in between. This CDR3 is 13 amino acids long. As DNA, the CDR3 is TGTGCCAGCAGTGACCAGGGCGGCGAGACCCAGTACTTC. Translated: CASSDQGGETQYF.

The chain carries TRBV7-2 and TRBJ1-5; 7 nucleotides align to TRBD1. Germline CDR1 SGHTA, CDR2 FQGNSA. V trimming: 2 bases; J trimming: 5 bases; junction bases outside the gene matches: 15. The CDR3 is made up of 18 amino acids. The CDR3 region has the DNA TGTGCCAGCAGCTTAAGGCGCCCCGACAGGGTTGTTGATCAGCCCCAGCATTTT. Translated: CASSLRRPDRVVDQPQHF.

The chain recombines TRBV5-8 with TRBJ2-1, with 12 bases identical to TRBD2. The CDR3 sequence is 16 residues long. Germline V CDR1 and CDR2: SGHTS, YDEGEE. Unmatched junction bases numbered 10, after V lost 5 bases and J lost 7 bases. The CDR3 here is CASRLLLAGGQNEQFF. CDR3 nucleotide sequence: TGTGCCAGCAGATTGCTGCTAGCGGGAGGGCAAAATGAGCAGTTCTTC. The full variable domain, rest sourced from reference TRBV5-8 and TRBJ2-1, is EAGVTQSPTHLIKTRGQQATLRCSPISGHTSVYWYQQALGLGLQFLLWYDEGEERNRGNFPPRFSGRQFPNYSSELNVNALELEDSALYLCASRLLLAGGQNEQFFGPGTRLTVL.

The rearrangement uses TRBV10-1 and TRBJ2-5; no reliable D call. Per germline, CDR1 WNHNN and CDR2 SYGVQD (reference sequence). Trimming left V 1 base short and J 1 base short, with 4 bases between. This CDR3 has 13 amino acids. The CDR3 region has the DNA TGCGCCAGCAGTGAGTTCCTCCAAGAGACCCAGTACTTC. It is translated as CASSEFLQETQYF.

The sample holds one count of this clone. The CDR3 here is CASSYSSFADTQYF. CDR3 sequence (DNA): TGTGCCAGCAGCTATTCTAGCTTTGCAGATACGCAGTATTTT. This chain uses TRBV11-3 with TRBJ2-3; possible D gene TRBD2, 5 bases. Trimming removed 4 bases at V and 4 bases at J, with 12 bases between. The V gene's germline CDR1 is SGHNT and CDR2 YENEEA. The CDR3 totals 14 residues.

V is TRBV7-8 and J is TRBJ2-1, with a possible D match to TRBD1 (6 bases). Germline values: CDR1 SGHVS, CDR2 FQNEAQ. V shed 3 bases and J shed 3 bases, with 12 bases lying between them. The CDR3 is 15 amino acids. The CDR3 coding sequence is TGTGCCAGCAGCTTTATACAGGGCCTCTACAATGAGCAGTTCTTC. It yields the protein CASSFIQGLYNEQFF.

The CDR3 protein is CASSVVGTPYNEQFF. Here the CDR3 DNA reads TGTGCCAGCAGCGTAGTGGGGACTCCCTACAATGAGCAGTTCTTC. The chain recombines TRBV9 with TRBJ2-1; the D gene is possibly TRBD2 (6 bases). The CDR3 is 15 amino acids. Trimming cost V 0 bases and J 2 bases, with 9 bases left between them. CDR1 and CDR2 from the germline V gene are SGDLS and YYNGEE.

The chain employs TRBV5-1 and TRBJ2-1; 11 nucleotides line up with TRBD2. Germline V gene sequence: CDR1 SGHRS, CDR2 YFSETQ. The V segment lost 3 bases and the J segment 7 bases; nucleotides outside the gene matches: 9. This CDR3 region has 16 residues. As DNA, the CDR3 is TGCGCCAGCAGCTCACGACTAGCGGGGCGGGGGAATGAGCAGTTCTTC. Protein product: CASSSRLAGRGNEQFF.

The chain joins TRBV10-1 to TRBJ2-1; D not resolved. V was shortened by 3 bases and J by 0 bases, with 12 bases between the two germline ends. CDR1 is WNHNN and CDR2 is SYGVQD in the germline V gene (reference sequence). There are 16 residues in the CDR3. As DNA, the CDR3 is TGCGCCAGCAGTGAATTGACGGAGAGCTCCTACAATGAGCAGTTCTTC. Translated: CASSELTESSYNEQFF.

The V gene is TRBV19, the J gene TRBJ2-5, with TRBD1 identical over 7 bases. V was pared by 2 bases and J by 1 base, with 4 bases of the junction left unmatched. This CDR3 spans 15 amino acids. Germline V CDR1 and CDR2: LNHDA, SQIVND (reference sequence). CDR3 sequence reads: CASSISRGSQETQYF. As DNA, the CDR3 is TGTGCCAGTAGTATATCCAGGGGGTCCCAAGAGACCCAGTACTTC.

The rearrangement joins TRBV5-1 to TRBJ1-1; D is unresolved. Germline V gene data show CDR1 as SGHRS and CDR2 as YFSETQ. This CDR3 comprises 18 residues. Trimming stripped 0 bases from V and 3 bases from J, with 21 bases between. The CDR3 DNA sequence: TGCGCCAGCAGCTTGGCCTCAGGACTTACGGGAGGGTACACTGAAGCTTTCTTT. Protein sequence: CASSLASGLTGGYTEAFF.

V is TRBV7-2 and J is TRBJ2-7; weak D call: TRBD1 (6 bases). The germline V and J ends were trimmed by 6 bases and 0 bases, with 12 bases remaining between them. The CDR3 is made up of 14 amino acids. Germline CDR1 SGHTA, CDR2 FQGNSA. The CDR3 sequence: CASSQQGSSYEQYF. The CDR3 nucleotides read TGTGCCAGCAGTCAGCAGGGGTCCTCCTACGAGCAGTACTTC.

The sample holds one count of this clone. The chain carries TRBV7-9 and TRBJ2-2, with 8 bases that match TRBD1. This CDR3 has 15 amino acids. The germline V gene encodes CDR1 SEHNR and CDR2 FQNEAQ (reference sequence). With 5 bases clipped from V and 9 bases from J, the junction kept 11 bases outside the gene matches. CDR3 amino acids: CASSQGRQGPRELFF. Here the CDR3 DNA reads TGTGCCAGCAGCCAAGGGAGACAGGGGCCCCGGGAGCTGTTTTTT.

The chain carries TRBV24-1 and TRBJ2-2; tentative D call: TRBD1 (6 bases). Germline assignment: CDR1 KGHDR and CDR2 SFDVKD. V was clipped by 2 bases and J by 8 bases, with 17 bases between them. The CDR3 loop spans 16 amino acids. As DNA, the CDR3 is TGTGCCACCAGTGATTCCCGCCCCAGGGGTGCGGGGGAGCTGTTTTTT. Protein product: CATSDSRPRGAGELFF.

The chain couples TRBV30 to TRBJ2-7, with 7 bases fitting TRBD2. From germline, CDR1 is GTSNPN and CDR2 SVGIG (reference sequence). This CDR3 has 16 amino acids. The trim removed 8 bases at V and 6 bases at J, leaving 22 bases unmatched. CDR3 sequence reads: CATNPSGNSPNREQYF. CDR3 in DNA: TGTGCCACAAATCCAAGCGGGAATTCACCCAATCGCGAGCAGTACTTC.

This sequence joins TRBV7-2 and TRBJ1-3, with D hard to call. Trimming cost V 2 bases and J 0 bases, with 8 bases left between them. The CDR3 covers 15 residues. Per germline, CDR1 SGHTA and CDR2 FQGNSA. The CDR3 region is CASSLLGHSGNTIYF. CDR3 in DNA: TGTGCCAGCAGCTTACTCGGTCACTCTGGAAACACCATATATTTT.

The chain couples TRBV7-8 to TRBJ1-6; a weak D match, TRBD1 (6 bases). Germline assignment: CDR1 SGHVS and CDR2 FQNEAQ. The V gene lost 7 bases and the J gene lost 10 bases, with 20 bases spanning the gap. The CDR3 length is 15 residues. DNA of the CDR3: TGTGCCAGCACCCTAGGAGGGGGGGTAGGGTCACCCCTCCACTTT. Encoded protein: CASTLGGGVGSPLHF.

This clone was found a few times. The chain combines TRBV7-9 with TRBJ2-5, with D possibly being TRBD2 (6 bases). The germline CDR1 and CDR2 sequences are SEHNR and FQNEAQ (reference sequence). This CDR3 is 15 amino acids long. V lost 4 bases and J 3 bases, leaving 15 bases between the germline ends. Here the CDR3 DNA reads TGTGCCAGCAGCTCGTACCGGGACTCGAAAGAGACCCAGTACTTC. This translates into CASSSYRDSKETQYF.

DNA of the CDR3: TGTGCCACCCAAGGACAGGAGGCAGGGAATGAGCAGTTCTTC. Its translation is CATQGQEAGNEQFF. The chain recombines TRBV3-1 (or the pseudogene TRBV3-2) with TRBJ2-1; 7 bases agree with TRBD1. CDR1 is LGHDT and CDR2 is YNNKEL in the germline V gene (reference sequence). V was clipped by 10 bases and J by 7 bases; unmatched bases: 13. The CDR3 length is 14 residues.

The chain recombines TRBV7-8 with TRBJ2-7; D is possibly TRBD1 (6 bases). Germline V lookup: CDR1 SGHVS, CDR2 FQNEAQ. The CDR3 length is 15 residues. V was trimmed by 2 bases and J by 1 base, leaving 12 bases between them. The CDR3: CASSLPRTASYEQYF. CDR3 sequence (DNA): TGTGCCAGCAGCTTACCCCGGACAGCTTCCTACGAGCAGTACTTC.

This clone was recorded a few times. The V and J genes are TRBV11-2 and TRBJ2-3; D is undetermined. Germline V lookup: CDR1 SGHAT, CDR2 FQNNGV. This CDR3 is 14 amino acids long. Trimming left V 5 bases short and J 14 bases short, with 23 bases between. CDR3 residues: CASSTFLQVAPPYF. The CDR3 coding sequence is TGTGCCAGCAGCACCTTTCTCCAAGTAGCACCGCCGTATTTT.

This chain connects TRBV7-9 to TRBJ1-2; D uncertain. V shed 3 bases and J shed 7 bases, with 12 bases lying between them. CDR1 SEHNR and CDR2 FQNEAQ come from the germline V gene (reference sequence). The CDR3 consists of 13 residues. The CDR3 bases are TGTGCCAGCAGCTTTGGGGAGGGAGGTGGCTACACCTTC. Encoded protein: CASSFGEGGGYTF.